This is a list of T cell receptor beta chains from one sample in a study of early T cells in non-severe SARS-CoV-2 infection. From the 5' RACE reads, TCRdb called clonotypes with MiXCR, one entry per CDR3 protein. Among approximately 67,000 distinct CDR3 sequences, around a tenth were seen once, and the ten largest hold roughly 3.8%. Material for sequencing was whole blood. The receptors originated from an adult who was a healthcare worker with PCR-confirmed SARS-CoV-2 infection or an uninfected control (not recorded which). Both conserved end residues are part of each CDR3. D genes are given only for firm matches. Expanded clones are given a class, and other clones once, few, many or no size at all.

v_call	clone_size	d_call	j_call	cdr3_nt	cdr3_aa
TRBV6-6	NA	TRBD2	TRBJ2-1	TGTGCCAGCAGCCGGACTAGCGGCAATGAGCAGTTCTTC	CASSRTSGNEQFF
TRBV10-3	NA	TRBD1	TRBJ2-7	TGTGCCGTCCGGGAAGACAGGGTGGCCTACGAGCAGTACTTC	CAVREDRVAYEQYF
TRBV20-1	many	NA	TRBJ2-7	TGCAGTGCTAAAACAGGGACCTACGAGCAGTACTTC	CSAKTGTYEQYF
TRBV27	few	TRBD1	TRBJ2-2	TGTGCCAGCAGACCGGACAGGCTTGCCGGGGAGCTGTTTTTT	CASRPDRLAGELFF
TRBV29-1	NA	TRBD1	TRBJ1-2	TGCAGCGCAGGGACAGGGGGAAACTATGGCTACACCTTC	CSAGTGGNYGYTF
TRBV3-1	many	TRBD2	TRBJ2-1	TGTGCCAGCAGCCCCCCGGAGGGAGGGGTGAACGGTGAGCAGTTCTTC	CASSPPEGGVNGEQFF
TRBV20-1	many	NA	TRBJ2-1	TGCAGTGCTAGAGGCTTGACTCAGATCAATGAGCAGTTCTTC	CSARGLTQINEQFF
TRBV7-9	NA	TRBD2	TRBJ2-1	TGTGCCAGCAGCCTCGGACTAGAGGTTGTCAATGAGCAGTTCTTC	CASSLGLEVVNEQFF
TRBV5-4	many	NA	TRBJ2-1	TGTGCCAGCAGCTGGGGGCCTAGCGCCTACAATGAGCAGTTCTTC	CASSWGPSAYNEQFF
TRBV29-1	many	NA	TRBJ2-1	TGCAGCGTTGAACAGCGGTCGGGCGACTTAGGTGAGCAGTTCTTC	CSVEQRSGDLGEQFF
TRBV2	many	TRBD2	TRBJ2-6	TGTGCCAGCAGTGACCCTAGCGGGAGGGCCTCAGGGGCCAACGTCCTGACTTTC	CASSDPSGRASGANVLTF
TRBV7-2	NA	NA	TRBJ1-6	TGTGCCAGCAGCTTAGCGCTCGGGACACCGAATTCACCCCTCCACTTT	CASSLALGTPNSPLHF
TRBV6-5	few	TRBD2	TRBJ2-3	TGTGCCAGCAGTTACGGGTTACCGGGAGGGGGCACAGATACGCAGTATTTT	CASSYGLPGGGTDTQYF
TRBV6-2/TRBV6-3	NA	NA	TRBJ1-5	TGTGCCAGCAGTTACGCTAGCTTCGGGCAGCCCCAGCATTTT	CASSYASFGQPQHF
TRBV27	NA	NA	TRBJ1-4	TGTGCCAGCAGTGACTCGTCACTCCCAAGAACAGAAAAACTGTTTTTT	CASSDSSLPRTEKLFF
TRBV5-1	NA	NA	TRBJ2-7	TGCGCCAGCAGAACCGGGACTGGTTCCTTTGGGGAGCAGTACTTC	CASRTGTGSFGEQYF
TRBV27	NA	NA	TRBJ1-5	TGTGCCAGCAGTTTTAAGGGGGGGCCCCAGCATTTT	CASSFKGGPQHF
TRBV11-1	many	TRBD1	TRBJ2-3	TGTGCCAGCAGCCCGGCCGGGACAGGTCCAGATACGCAGTATTTT	CASSPAGTGPDTQYF
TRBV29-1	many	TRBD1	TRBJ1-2	TGCAGCATAACAGGGGTAGACTATGGCTACACCTTC	CSITGVDYGYTF
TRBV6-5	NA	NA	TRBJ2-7	TGTGCCAGCCGGGACCACTCCTACGAGCAGTACTTC	CASRDHSYEQYF
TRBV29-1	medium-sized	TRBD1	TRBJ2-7	TGCAGCGTTGCGGGGGACAGGGAACCCTACGAGCAGTACTTC	CSVAGDREPYEQYF
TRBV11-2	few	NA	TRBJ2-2	TGTGCCAGCAGCTTAGATAGGCGGACTCCGCTCACCGGGGAGCTGTTTTTT	CASSLDRRTPLTGELFF
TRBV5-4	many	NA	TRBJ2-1	TGTGCCAGCAGCTTGGACGGACCTAGCGTTCACAATGAGCAGTTCTTC	CASSLDGPSVHNEQFF
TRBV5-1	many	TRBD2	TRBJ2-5	TGCGCCAGCAGCTTGCTTGGCGGGGGGCTGGAGACCCAGTACTTC	CASSLLGGGLETQYF
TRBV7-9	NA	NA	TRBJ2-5	TGTGCCAGCAGCTTAGTCAAGGAGACCCAGTACTTC	CASSLVKETQYF
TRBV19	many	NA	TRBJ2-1	TGTGCCAGTAGTATAGGTCGCTTGGGGAATGAGCAGTTCTTC	CASSIGRLGNEQFF
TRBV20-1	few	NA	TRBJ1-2	TGCAGTGCTAGAGACCGGGGGGTTATGGCCGCTAACTATGGCTACACCTTC	CSARDRGVMAANYGYTF